The clone carrying this T cell receptor (beta chain) was seen once. This sample was taken from a study of cytomegalovirus exposure and HLA in healthy donors. Some clones are missing from TCRdb's copy, which holds only in-frame ones; the method was immunoSEQ multiplex PCR. The sample lists 98,000 or so clones, approximately 94% occurring once. The source is a woman aged 18 to 35 in good health and CMV-seronegative. Sequenced input: PBMCs.

CDR3 coding DNA: TGTGCCAGCAGCACGCGTGCAGGGGAGAGGATGAACACTGAAGCTTTCTTT. The encoded protein is CASSTRAGERMNTEAFF. V is TRBV21-1 and J is TRBJ1-1; TRBD1, the table's D call, lacks a check against the DNA. TRBV21-1 is flagged as a pseudogene. There are 17 residues in the CDR3.